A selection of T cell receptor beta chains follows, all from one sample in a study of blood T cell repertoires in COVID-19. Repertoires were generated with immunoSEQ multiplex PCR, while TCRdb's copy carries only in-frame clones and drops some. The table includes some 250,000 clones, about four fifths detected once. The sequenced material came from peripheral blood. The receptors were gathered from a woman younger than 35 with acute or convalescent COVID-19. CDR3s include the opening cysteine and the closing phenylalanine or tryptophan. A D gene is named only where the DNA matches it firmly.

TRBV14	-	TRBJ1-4	CASSQLDSWEKLFF
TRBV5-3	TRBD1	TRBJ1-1	CARSGRDRENTEAFF
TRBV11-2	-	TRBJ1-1	CASSLDLAVNTEAFF
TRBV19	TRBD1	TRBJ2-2	CASSRGGRTGELFF
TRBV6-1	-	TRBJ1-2	CASSEVTFTKYGYTF
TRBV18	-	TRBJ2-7	CASSPRFAGTYEQYF
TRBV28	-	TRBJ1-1	CASGPGWGGEREAFF
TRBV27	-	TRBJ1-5	CASSLDRIQPQHF
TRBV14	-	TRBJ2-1	CASSRRMSEAYNEQFF
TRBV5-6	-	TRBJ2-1	CASSLPSSYNEQFF
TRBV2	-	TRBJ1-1	CASSQQGFGNTEAFF
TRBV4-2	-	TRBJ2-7	CASSQPGAYEQYF
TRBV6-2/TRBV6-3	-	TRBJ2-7	CASSPGSLVEQYF
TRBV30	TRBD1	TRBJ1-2	CAWNLRGRKFGGYTF
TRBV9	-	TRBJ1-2	CASSSQGFDGYTF
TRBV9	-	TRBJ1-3	CASSGTDTSGNTIYF
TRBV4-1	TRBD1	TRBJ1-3	CASSQERTGVGGNTIYF
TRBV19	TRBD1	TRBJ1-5	CASAGTGDQPQHF
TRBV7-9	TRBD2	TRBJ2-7	CASTVTTSGSSEQYF
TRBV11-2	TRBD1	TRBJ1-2	CASSPIRDRAYGYTF
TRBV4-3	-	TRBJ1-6	CASSPSPGSISSPLHF
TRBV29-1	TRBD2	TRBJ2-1	CSSRTSGLYNEQFF
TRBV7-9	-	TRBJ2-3	CASSPGTDTQYF
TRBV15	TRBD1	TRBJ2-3	CATSSPGQADTQYF
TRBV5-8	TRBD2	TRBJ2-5	CASSSGTKQETQYF
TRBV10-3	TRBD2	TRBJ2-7	CAISERERGSYEQYF
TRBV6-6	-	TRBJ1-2	CASSYQGYGYTF
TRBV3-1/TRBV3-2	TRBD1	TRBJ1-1	CASSPRRTGGNTEAFF
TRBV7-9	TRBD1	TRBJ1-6	CASGGQGSSYNSPLHF
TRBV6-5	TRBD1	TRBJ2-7	CASRPGTGGRYEQYF
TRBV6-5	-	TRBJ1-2	CASMKESPPYGYTF
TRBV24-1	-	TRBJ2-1	CATSLGNEQFF